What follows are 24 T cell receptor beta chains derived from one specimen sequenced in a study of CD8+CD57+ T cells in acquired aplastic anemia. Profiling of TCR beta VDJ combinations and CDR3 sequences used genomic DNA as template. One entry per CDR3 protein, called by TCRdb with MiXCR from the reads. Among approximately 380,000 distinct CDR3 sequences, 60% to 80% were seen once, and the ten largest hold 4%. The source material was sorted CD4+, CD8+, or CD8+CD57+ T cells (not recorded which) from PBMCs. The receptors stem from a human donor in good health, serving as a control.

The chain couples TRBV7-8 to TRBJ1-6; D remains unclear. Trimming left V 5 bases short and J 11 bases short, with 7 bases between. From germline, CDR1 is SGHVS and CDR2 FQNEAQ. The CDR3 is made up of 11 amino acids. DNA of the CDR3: TGTGCCAGCAGCCCGGGTCCACCCCTCCACTTT. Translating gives CASSPGPPLHF.

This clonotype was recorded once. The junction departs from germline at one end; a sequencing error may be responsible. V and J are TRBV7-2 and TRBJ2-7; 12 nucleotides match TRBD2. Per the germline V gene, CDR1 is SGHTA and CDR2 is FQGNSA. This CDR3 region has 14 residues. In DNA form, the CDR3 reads TGTGCCAGCAGTCCATCTAGCGGGGGGGCCCAAGAGACCTTC. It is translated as CASSPSSGGAQETF.

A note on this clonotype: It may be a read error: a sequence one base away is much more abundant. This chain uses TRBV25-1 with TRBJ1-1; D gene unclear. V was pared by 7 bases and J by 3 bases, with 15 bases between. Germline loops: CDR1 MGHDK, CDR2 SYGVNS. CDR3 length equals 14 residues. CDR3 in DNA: TGTGCCAGCAACCCCGATTTCGAAGACACTGAAGCTTTCTTT. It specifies CASNPDFEDTEAFF.

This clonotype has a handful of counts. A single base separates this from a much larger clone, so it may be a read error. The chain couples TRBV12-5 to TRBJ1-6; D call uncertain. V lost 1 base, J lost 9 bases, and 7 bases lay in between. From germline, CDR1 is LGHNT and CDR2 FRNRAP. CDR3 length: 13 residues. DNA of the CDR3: TGTGCTAGTGGTTTGGCGGAACTTTCACCCCTCCACTTT. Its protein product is CASGLAELSPLHF.

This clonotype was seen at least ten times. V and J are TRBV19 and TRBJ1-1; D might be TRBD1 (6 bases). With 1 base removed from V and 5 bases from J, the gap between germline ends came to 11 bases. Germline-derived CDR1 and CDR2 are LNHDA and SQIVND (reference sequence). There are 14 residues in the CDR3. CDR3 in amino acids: CASSIGGGATEAFF. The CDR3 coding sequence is TGTGCCAGTAGTATAGGAGGGGGGGCAACTGAAGCTTTCTTT.

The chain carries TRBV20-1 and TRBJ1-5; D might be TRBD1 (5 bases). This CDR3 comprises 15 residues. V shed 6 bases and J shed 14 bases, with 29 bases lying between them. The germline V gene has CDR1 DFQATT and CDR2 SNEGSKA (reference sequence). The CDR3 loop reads CSATKSLSGAAYEHF. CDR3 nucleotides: TGCAGTGCCACAAAAAGCCTTAGCGGGGCGGCCTACGAGCATTTT.

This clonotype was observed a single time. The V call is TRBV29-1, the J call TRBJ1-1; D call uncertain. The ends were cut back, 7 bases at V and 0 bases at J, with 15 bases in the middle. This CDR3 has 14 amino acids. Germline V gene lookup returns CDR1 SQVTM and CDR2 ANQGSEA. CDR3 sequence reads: CSAVRKYMNTEAFF. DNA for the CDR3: TGCAGCGCCGTTAGAAAGTACATGAACACTGAAGCTTTCTTT.

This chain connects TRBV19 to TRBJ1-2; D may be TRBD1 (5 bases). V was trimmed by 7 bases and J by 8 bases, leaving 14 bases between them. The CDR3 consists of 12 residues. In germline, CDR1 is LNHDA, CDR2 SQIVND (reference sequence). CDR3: CASTTGGGGYTF. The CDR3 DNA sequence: TGTGCCAGTACCACAGGAGGCGGGGGCTACACCTTC.

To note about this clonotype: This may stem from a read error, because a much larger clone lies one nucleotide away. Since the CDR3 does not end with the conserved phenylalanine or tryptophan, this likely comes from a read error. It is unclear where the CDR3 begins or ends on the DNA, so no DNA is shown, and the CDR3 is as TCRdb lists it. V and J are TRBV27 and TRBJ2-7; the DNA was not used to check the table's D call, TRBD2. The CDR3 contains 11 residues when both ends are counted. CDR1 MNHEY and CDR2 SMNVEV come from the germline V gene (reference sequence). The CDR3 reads CASTEVFSRYL.

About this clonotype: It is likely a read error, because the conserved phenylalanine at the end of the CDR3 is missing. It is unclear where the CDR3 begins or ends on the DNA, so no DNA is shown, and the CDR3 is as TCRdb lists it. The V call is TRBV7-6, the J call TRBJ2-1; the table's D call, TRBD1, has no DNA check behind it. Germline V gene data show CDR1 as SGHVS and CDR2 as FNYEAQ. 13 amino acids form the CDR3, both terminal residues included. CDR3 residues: CASSPGQGSDPPL.

CDR3 loop: CASGLTPDGKLGTGELFF. For the CDR3, the DNA is TGTGCTAGTGGTTTGACACCGGACGGAAAATTAGGGACCGGGGAGCTGTTTTTT. The chain recombines TRBV12-5 with TRBJ2-2; D gene ambiguous. The V gene's germline CDR1 is LGHNT and CDR2 FRNRAP. This CDR3 is built from 18 residues. Trimming pared 2 bases from V and 5 bases from J, leaving 21 bases between.

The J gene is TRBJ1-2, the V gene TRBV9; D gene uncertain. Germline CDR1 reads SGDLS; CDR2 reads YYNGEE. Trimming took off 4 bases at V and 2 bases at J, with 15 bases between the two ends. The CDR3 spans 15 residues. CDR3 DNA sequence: TGTGCCAGCAGCTCCCACGGGGAACTGAACTATGGCTACACCTTC. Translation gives CASSSHGELNYGYTF.

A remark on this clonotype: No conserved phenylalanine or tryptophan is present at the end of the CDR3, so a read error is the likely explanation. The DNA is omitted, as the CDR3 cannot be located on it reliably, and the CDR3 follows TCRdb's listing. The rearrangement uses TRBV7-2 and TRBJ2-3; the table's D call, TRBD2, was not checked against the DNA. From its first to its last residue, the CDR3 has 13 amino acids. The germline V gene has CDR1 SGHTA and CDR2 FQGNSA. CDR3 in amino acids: CASSIVWTTKGNE.

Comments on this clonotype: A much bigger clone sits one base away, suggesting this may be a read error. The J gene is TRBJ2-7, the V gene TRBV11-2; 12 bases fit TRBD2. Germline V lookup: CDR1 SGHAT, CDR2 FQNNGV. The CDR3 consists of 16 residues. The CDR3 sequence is CASGLALAGGSVEQYF. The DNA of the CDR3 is TGTGCCAGCGGCTTAGCACTAGCGGGGGGTTCAGTCGAGCAGTACTTC.

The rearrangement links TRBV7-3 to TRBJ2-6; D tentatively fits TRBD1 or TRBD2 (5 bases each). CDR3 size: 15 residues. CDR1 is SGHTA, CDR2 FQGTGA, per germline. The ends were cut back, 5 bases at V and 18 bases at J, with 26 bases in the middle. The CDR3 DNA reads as TGTGCCAGCAGCCTAGTGGACAACGGGAACAACGAGCAGACTTTC. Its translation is CASSLVDNGNNEQTF.

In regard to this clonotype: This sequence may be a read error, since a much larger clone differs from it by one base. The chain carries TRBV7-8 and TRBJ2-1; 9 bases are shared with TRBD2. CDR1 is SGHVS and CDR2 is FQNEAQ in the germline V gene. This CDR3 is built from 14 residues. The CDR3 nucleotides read TGTGCCAGCACCCGGGGACTAGCCCACAATGAGCAGTCCTTC. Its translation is CASTRGLAHNEQSF.

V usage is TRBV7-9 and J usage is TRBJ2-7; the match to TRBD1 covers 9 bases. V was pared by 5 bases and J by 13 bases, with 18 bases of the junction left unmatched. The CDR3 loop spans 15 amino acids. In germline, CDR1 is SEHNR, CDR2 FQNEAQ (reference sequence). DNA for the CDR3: TGTGCCAGCAGCATCACGACAGGGGGGTACTCACCCCTCTACTTC. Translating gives CASSITTGGYSPLYF.

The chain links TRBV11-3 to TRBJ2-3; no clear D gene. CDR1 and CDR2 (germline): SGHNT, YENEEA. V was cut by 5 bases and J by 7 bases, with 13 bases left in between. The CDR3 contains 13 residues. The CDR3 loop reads CASSPRTSYTQYF. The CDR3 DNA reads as TGTGCCAGCAGCCCCAGGACCTCCTATACGCAGTATTTT.

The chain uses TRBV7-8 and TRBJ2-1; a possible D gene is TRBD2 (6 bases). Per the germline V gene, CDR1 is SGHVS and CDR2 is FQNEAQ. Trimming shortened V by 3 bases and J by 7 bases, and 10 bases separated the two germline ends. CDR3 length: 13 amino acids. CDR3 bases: TGTGCCAGCAGCTTGGGGAGGTCGAATGAGCAGTTCTTC. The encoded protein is CASSLGRSNEQFF.

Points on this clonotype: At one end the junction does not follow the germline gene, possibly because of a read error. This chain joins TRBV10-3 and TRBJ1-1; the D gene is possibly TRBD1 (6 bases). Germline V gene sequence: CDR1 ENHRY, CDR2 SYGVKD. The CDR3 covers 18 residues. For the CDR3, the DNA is TGTGCCATCAGATCCTCGTCTAGCGGGGGTCAGGGGAACACTGAGGCTTTCTTT. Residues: CAIRSSSSGGQGNTEAFF.

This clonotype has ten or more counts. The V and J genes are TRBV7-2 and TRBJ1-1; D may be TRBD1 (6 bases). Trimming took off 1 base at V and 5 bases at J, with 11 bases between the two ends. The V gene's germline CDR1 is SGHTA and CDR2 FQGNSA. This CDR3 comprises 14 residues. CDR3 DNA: TGTGCCAGCAGCTTAGTCACAGGGAATACTGAAGCTTTCTTT. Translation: CASSLVTGNTEAFF.

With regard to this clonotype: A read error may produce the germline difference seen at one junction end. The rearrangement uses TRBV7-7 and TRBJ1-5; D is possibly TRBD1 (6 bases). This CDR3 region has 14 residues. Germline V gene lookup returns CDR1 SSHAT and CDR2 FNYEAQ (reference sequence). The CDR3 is CASSAVSHEGETQF. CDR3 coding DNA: TGTGCCAGCAGCGCCGTGAGCCACGAGGGGGAGACCCAGTTT.

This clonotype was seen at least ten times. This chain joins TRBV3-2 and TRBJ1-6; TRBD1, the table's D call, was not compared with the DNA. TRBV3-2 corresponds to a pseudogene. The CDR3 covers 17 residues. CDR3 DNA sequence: TGTGCCAGCAGCCAAGATAGGGCAGGGGGTTATAATTCACCCCTCCACTTT. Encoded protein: CASSQDRAGGYNSPLHF.

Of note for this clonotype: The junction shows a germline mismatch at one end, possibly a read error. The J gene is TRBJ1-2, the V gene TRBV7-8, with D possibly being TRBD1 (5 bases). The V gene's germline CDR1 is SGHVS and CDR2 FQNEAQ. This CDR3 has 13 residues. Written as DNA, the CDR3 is TGTGCCAGCAGCCAAGGGGCCCCATATGTCTACGCCTTC. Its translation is CASSQGAPYVYAF.